The rows below give T cell receptor beta chains drawn from one sample of a study of T cell responses to AZD1222 COVID-19 vaccine. Method: immunoSEQ multiplex PCR; TCRdb's copy keeps in-frame clones and lacks some. The data show 150,000 or so clones, approximately 90% seen once. Sequenced here: peripheral blood, sampled 28 days after the second AZD1222 dose. These receptors all come from an adult who received the AZD1222 COVID-19 vaccine. Both conserved end residues are part of each CDR3. A D gene is named only where the DNA matches it firmly. Rows give clone size only sometimes, using once, few, many, or a class for an expanded clone.

>.|TRBV5-5|TRBJ2-2|.
TGTGCCAGCAGCTTGGGTGGCAGGGCGGCCGGGGAGCTGTTTTTT
CASSLGGRAAGELFF
>.|TRBV7-3|TRBJ1-1|.
TGTGCCAGCAGCTTGGGACCGTTAAATCCTGAAGCTTTCTTT
CASSLGPLNPEAFF
>.|TRBV3-1/TRBV3-2|TRBJ2-3|TRBD2
TGTGCCAGCAGCCTTATAGCGGGAGTGGGCACAGATACGCAGTATTTT
CASSLIAGVGTDTQYF
>.|TRBV4-1|TRBJ1-2|TRBD1
TGCGCCAGCAGCCAGGACAGGGGGTCTAAACTCTATGGCTACACCTTC
CASSQDRGSKLYGYTF
>.|TRBV24-1|TRBJ1-2|TRBD1
TGTGCCACCAGTGATCACAGGGGGCGTCTAGCTGGCTACACCTTC
CATSDHRGRLAGYTF
>few|TRBV5-1|TRBJ1-1|TRBD1
TGCGCCAGCAGTCCAGGGGGGGAAAAAGCTTTCTTT
CASSPGGEKAFF
>.|TRBV19|TRBJ2-7|TRBD2
TGTGCCAGTACCGCCGGACTAGCGGGAGAATACGAGCAGTACTTC
CASTAGLAGEYEQYF
>few|TRBV19|TRBJ2-5|.
TGTGCCAGTAGGGGGGGCCAGGGAGGAGAGACCCAGTACTTC
CASRGGQGGETQYF
>.|TRBV7-2|TRBJ1-6|.
TGTGCCAGCAGCTCAGGACAGTATTCACCCCTCCACTTT
CASSSGQYSPLHF
>.|TRBV2|TRBJ2-2|TRBD2
TGTGCCAGCAGTGATCTGGGACTAGTGAACACCGGGGAGCTGTTTTTT
CASSDLGLVNTGELFF
>.|TRBV25-1|TRBJ1-2|.
TGTGCCAGCAGCGTCCAGGCTAACTATGGCTACACCTTC
CASSVQANYGYTF
>.|TRBV24-1|TRBJ2-1|.
TGTGCCACCGGGGAGACGGGGAGCTCCTACAATGAGCAGTTCTTC
CATGETGSSYNEQFF
>.|TRBV4-1|TRBJ2-7|.
TGCGCCAGCAGCCAAGATGGTTGGGGGGCCGGCTCCTACGAGCAGTACTTC
CASSQDGWGAGSYEQYF
>.|TRBV9|TRBJ2-3|.
TGTGCCAGCAGCGTAGTCGTCGGCTCTAGCACAGATACGCAGTATTTT
CASSVVVGSSTDTQYF
>.|TRBV7-8|TRBJ1-4|.
TGTGCCAGCAGTCTAAGTGTGTCGGCGGGGCCCGAAAAACTGTTTTTT
CASSLSVSAGPEKLFF
>.|TRBV2|TRBJ1-4|.
TGTGCCAGCAGTACCCGGGGAGAAAAACTGTTTTTT
CASSTRGEKLFF
>.|TRBV27|TRBJ2-7|.
TGTGCCAGCAGTTTATATGGGGAGGGGGGCTACGAGCAGTACTTC
CASSLYGEGGYEQYF
>.|TRBV5-4|TRBJ1-4|.
TGTGCCAGCAGCAAAGACAGCTCAACTAATGAAAAACTGTTTTTT
CASSKDSSTNEKLFF
>.|TRBV5-1|TRBJ1-2|.
TGCGCCAGCAGCTCTTCCGTCGGGGAAGGCTACACCTTC
CASSSSVGEGYTF
>.|TRBV27|TRBJ2-7|.
TGTGCCAGCAGTTTGGGGACGACCTACGAGCAGTACTTC
CASSLGTTYEQYF
>.|TRBV6-5|TRBJ2-1|.
TGTGCCAGCAGGGGGGCCTTAAGCGTGAATGAGCAGTTCTTC
CASRGALSVNEQFF
>.|TRBV28|TRBJ1-4|.
TGTGCCAGCAGGCCCCGACTGAGGCCCAGTGAAAAACTGTTTTTT
CASRPRLRPSEKLFF
>.|TRBV28|TRBJ2-7|.
TGTGCCAGCGGGAGGGGGGGTCAGACCTACGAGCAGTACTTC
CASGRGGQTYEQYF
>.|TRBV4-3|TRBJ2-1|.
TGCGCCAGCAGCCAAGGGGTCCCTCACCTCTATGAGCAGTTCTTC
CASSQGVPHLYEQFF
>.|TRBV19|TRBJ1-4|.
TGTGCCAGTACCGACAGACCGACAACTAATGAAAAACTGTTTTTT
CASTDRPTTNEKLFF
>.|TRBV12-3/TRBV12-4|TRBJ1-5|.
TGTGCCAGCAGTTTAACAGGCTTGACCCAGCATTTT
CASSLTGLTQHF
>.|TRBV9|TRBJ2-3|.
TGTGCCAGCAGCTACCGAGCGGAGACGGATACGCAGTATTTT
CASSYRAETDTQYF
>few|TRBV6-2/TRBV6-3|TRBJ2-5|TRBD2
TGTGCCAGCAGCATGACTAGCGAAGGGACCCAGTACTTC
CASSMTSEGTQYF
>.|TRBV2|TRBJ2-2|.
TGTGCCAGCAGTGACCTGTTGGCAGACAACACCGGGGAGCTGTTTTTT
CASSDLLADNTGELFF
>.|TRBV9|TRBJ2-3|TRBD1
TGTGCCAGCAGCACCCAGGGGGCATTACCAGATACGCAGTATTTT
CASSTQGALPDTQYF
>once|TRBV2|TRBJ1-2|.
TGTGCCAGCAGTGAATTTCTTGTGGGTTATGGCTACACCTTC
CASSEFLVGYGYTF
>.|TRBV13|TRBJ2-3|TRBD2
TGTGCCAGCAGCTTAGGCCTAGCGGGACGGACAGATACGCAGTATTTT
CASSLGLAGRTDTQYF
>.|TRBV25-1|TRBJ1-4|.
TGTGCCAGCAGTGATGGGCGACTGTTTTTT
CASSDGRLFF
>.|TRBV28|TRBJ1-6|TRBD1
TGTGCCAGCAGTTTATGGGGACAGTACAATTCACCCCTCCACTTT
CASSLWGQYNSPLHF
>.|TRBV12-3/TRBV12-4|TRBJ1-2|.
TGTGCCAGCAGTCCCCGACTGAACTATGGCTACACCTTC
CASSPRLNYGYTF
>.|TRBV7-2|TRBJ1-6|.
TGTGCCAGCAGCTTACCCCAACAGACACCCCTCCACTTT
CASSLPQQTPLHF
>few|TRBV5-1|TRBJ2-5|TRBD2
TGCGCCAGCAGCTTGACTAGCGCCCAAGAGACCCAGTACTTC
CASSLTSAQETQYF
>.|TRBV2|TRBJ2-3|.
TGTGCCAGCAGTGCCCGGGGTAGCAGCGACTCTAGCACAGATACGCAGTATTTT
CASSARGSSDSSTDTQYF
>.|TRBV14|TRBJ2-2|.
TGTGCCAGCAGCCAAGATCGCTCGCCCGTCACCGGGGAGCTGTTTTTT
CASSQDRSPVTGELFF
>.|TRBV5-1|TRBJ2-2|.
TGCGCCAGCAGCTTGGCAGCGAACACCGGGGAGCTGTTTTTT
CASSLAANTGELFF
>once|TRBV7-3|TRBJ1-2|.
TGTGCCAGCAGCCCGCAAGGGGGAGGTGGGCCTTATGGCTACACCTTC
CASSPQGGGGPYGYTF
>.|TRBV7-9|TRBJ2-5|.
TGTGCCAGCAGCCGGACTGTCGGTGTCCAAGAGACCCAGTACTTC
CASSRTVGVQETQYF
>.|TRBV27|TRBJ2-7|TRBD1
TGTGAAATTGGACAGGGTAGCTACGAGCAGTACTTC
CEIGQGSYEQYF
>.|TRBV9|TRBJ2-3|.
TGTGCCAGCAGCGTAAGTGGGAGGCGTGATACGCAGTATTTT
CASSVSGRRDTQYF
>.|TRBV11-3|TRBJ2-2|.
TGTGCCAGCAGCTTAGTCGAGACCGGGGAGCTGTTTTTT
CASSLVETGELFF
>.|TRBV7-9|TRBJ2-7|.
TGTGCCAGCAGCTCCGACAGGAGCCTGTCCGAGCAGTACTTC
CASSSDRSLSEQYF
>.|TRBV5-1|TRBJ1-1|TRBD1
TGCGCCAGCAGCATGACAGGGGACACTGAAGCTTTCTTT
CASSMTGDTEAFF
>few|TRBV2|TRBJ1-1|.
TGTGCCAGCAGGCCGAGGGGGGGCACTGAAGCTTTCTTT
CASRPRGGTEAFF